This entry concerns a single T cell receptor beta chain. The antigen is unknown. The data are from a study of T cell repertoires in cytomegalovirus infection. Study-level background: Selected CMV epitopes included recently identified HLA-C-restricted ones as well as well-studied HLA-B-restricted ones.

Study-wide results and limits: Predominance within the ex vivo response was attributable to HLA-C-restricted CMV-specific TCR beta clonotypes.

Trimming at V came to 5 bases and at J to 3 bases, leaving 13 bases not matched to a gene. The germline gives CDR1 SNHLY, CDR2 FYNNEI. The CDR3 is 18 residues long. TCRdb analysed the reads with MiXCR anew, one entry per CDR3 protein. The sample consists of about 890,000 distinct CDR3 sequences, 31% of them appearing once. This receptor was taken from a human donor in good health (CMV status not recorded). Some clones in this sample may be carry-over from other donors' samples. The chain uses TRBV2 and TRBJ1-5; 10 positions match TRBD1. The sample in question was cultured CD8+ T cells from PBMCs, obtained from culture after CMV antigen stimulation. The CDR3 loop is CASSTIGTGAVNNQPQHF. CDR3 DNA: TGTGCCAGCAGTACCATTGGGACAGGGGCGGTAAACAATCAGCCCCAGCATTTT. Full variable domain (outside the CDR3, taken from reference TRBV2 and TRBJ1-5): EPEVTQTPSHQVTQMGQEVILRCVPISNHLYFYWYRQILGQKVEFLVSFYNNEISEKSEIFDDQFSVERPDGSNFTLKIRSTKLEDSAMYFCASSTIGTGAVNNQPQHFGDGTRLSIL.